These 25 T cell receptor beta chains came from one sample sequenced in a study of identical twins (dated by TCRdb to 2016 to 2017). Library preparation was by 5' RACE. Sequencing relied on an Illumina HiSeq 2000. Clones were called with MiXCR by TCRdb after fastp trimmed the public reads at Q25, and only in-frame beta chains were retained. Identical CDR3 proteins give one entry, which carries the most common genes and DNA. Here the sample has more than 400,000 distinct CDR3 sequences; approximately 16% occur a single time. The top ten constitute nearly 0.45% of the sample. The same specimen was also included in a second study, on yellow fever vaccine responses in identical twins.

The specimen was CD4+ T cells sorted from blood. Receptors originate from a woman aged 18-35 years in good health.

The rearrangement uses TRBV5-1 and TRBJ2-7; D is perhaps TRBD2 (6 bases). With 3 bases removed from V and 0 bases from J, the gap between germline ends came to 13 bases. Germline values: CDR1 SGHRS, CDR2 YFSETQ. The CDR3 consists of 15 residues. CDR3 residues: CASSWDSPSSYEQYF. DNA of the CDR3: TGCGCCAGCAGCTGGGACTCCCCTAGCTCCTACGAGCAGTACTTC.

The V and J genes are TRBV15 and TRBJ2-3; 10 bases are a match to TRBD1. Per the germline V gene, CDR1 is LNHNV and CDR2 is YYDKDF (reference sequence). Trimming removed 4 bases from V and 4 bases from J; junction bases left unmatched: 5. The CDR3 consists of 15 residues. The CDR3 is CATSNQTGGADTQYF. As DNA, the CDR3 is TGTGCCACCAGCAACCAGACAGGGGGCGCAGATACGCAGTATTTT. Full variable domain (missing parts from reference TRBV15 and TRBJ2-3): DAMVIQNPRYQVTQFGKPVTLSCSQTLNHNVMYWYQQKSSQAPKLLFHYYDKDFNNEADTPDNFQSRRPNTSFCFLDIRSPGLGDTAMYLCATSNQTGGADTQYFGPGTRLTVL.

The gene calls are TRBV6-1 and TRBJ2-6; D is unclear. CDR3 size: 15 residues. Trimming removed 6 bases at V and 3 bases at J, with 12 bases between. The germline CDR1 and CDR2 sequences are MNHNS and SASEGT. In DNA form, the CDR3 reads TGTGCCAGCAGCCCCGTCTATGGTGGGGCCAACGTCCTGACTTTC. Translating it yields CASSPVYGGANVLTF.

This chain connects TRBV12-3 or TRBV12-4 to TRBJ1-5; no definite D call. Trimming cost V 10 bases and J 2 bases, with 9 bases left between them. The CDR3 extends over 12 amino acids. This CDR3 reads CAIKRGNQPQHF. As DNA, the CDR3 is TGTGCCATCAAAAGGGGCAATCAGCCCCAGCATTTT.

In its sample, this clonotype was seen a few times. This chain joins TRBV3-1 and TRBJ2-3, with 7 bases that match TRBD2. Germline V gene data show CDR1 as LGHDT and CDR2 as YNNKEL (reference sequence). CDR3 length: 16 amino acids. The J segment lost 0 bases and the V segment lost 1 base, leaving 4 bases of the junction unmatched. The CDR3 here is CASSQGGGSSTDTQYF. In DNA, the CDR3 is TGTGCCAGCAGCCAAGGGGGCGGGAGTAGCACAGATACGCAGTATTTT.

This clonotype was seen only a few times. This chain connects TRBV7-7 to TRBJ2-5, with D perhaps matching TRBD2 (6 bases). CDR1 and CDR2 (germline): SSHAT, FNYEAQ (reference sequence). Trimming cost V 4 bases and J 4 bases, with 13 bases left between them. The CDR3 covers 14 residues. The CDR3 reads CASSSGSKGETQYF. The CDR3 DNA reads as TGTGCCAGCAGCTCCGGGAGTAAAGGAGAGACCCAGTACTTC.

The chain is built from TRBV12-3 or TRBV12-4 and TRBJ2-3; 11 bases line up with TRBD2. The CDR3 is 16 residues long. The ends lost 3 bases at V and 2 bases at J; junction bases unmatched: 4. Here the CDR3 DNA reads TGTGCCAGCAGTTTGAGTAGCGGGGGGGCCACAGATACGCAGTATTTT. It specifies CASSLSSGGATDTQYF.

This clonotype was seen at least ten times. This chain joins TRBV12-3 or TRBV12-4 and TRBJ1-5; 10 bases map to TRBD1. The CDR3 spans 14 residues. V shed 6 bases, J shed 8 bases, and the junction held 7 bases outside the gene matches. The CDR3 nucleotides are TGTGCCAGCAGGTCGATCGGGACAGGGGAGCCCCAGCATTTT. It encodes CASRSIGTGEPQHF.

CDR3 coding DNA: TGCAGTGCCCCCCAGTCAGGGATTGGCCTAAACGAGCAGTTCTTC. Translating it yields CSAPQSGIGLNEQFF. J is TRBJ2-1 and V is TRBV20-1; TRBD1 might be the D (5 bases). Germline V gene data show CDR1 as DFQATT and CDR2 as SNEGSKA (reference sequence). The CDR3 totals 15 residues. Between the trimmed V and J ends, which lost 6 bases and 10 bases, there was a span of 25 bases.

The chain is built from TRBV29-1 and TRBJ2-2; D ambiguous. The V gene lost 6 bases and the J gene lost 0 bases, with 11 bases spanning the gap. The CDR3 totals 14 residues. The germline V gene encodes CDR1 SQVTM and CDR2 ANQGSEA. The CDR3 here is CSVIVASNTGELFF. CDR3 sequence (DNA): TGCAGCGTCATCGTCGCTTCGAACACCGGGGAGCTGTTTTTT.

A few counts support this clonotype. The V gene is TRBV10-3, the J gene TRBJ2-7, with 10 bases lining up with TRBD1. V gave up 6 bases and J gave up 2 bases; unmatched junction bases: 4. Germline assignment: CDR1 ENHRY and CDR2 SYGVKD. The CDR3 extends over 14 amino acids. The CDR3 reads CAISGTGVAYEQYF. DNA of the CDR3: TGTGCCATCAGCGGGACAGGGGTCGCCTACGAGCAGTACTTC.

This clonotype was observed many times. The V and J genes are TRBV29-1 and TRBJ1-1; D gene uncertain. The CDR3 has 12 residues. Germline CDR1 is SQVTM and CDR2 is ANQGSEA. Trimming took off 4 bases at V and 7 bases at J, with 13 bases between the two ends. CDR3 sequence (DNA): TGCAGCGTTGGAGCCGGGAGTAGTGAAGCTTTCTTT. Amino acid sequence: CSVGAGSSEAFF.

The chain employs TRBV5-1 and TRBJ1-1; D ambiguous. V was cut by 2 bases and J by 1 base, with 12 bases left in between. The germline CDR1 and CDR2 sequences are SGHRS and YFSETQ. There are 15 residues in the CDR3. The CDR3 nucleotides are TGCGCCAGCAGCTTTAATGTAGCAGCGAACACTGAAGCTTTCTTT. Encoded protein: CASSFNVAANTEAFF.

This clonotype was picked up many times. The V and J genes are TRBV12-3 or TRBV12-4 and TRBJ1-2, with 7 bases lining up with TRBD1. This CDR3 region has 13 residues. V lost 5 bases, J lost 8 bases, and 8 bases stayed unmatched. CDR3 coding DNA: TGTGCCAGCAGTCTCGTGAGGGGGCCGGGCTACACCTTC. Encoded protein: CASSLVRGPGYTF.

This clonotype was seen only a few times. V gene TRBV20-1 combines with J gene TRBJ2-1; 14 nucleotides match TRBD2. Germline CDR1 is DFQATT and CDR2 is SNEGSKA (reference sequence). The CDR3 extends over 18 amino acids. V was pared by 1 base and J by 7 bases, with 12 bases of the junction left unmatched. The CDR3 is CSARAWETGTSGRNEQFF. CDR3 in DNA: TGCAGTGCTAGAGCGTGGGAAACGGGGACTAGCGGGAGAAATGAGCAGTTCTTC.

This clonotype has more than one count but fewer than ten. The chain uses TRBV11-3 and TRBJ2-1; D might be TRBD2 (6 bases). With 0 bases removed from V and 4 bases from J, the gap between germline ends came to 10 bases. Germline-derived CDR1 and CDR2 are SGHNT and YENEEA. The CDR3 consists of 15 residues. CDR3 sequence reads: CASSLDFAGYNEQFF. As DNA, the CDR3 is TGTGCCAGCAGCTTAGATTTTGCGGGATACAATGAGCAGTTCTTC.

This clonotype was observed a few times. The chain joins TRBV3-1 to TRBJ2-2; D gene uncertain. Trimming took off 0 bases at V and 6 bases at J, with 14 bases between the two ends. The length of the CDR3 is 16 residues. The germline V gene encodes CDR1 LGHDT and CDR2 YNNKEL (reference sequence). In DNA form, the CDR3 reads TGTGCCAGCAGCCAAGATCTGTCCCGACCGGCCGGGGAGCTGTTTTTT. It translates to CASSQDLSRPAGELFF.

The rearrangement uses TRBV5-1 and TRBJ2-7; D possibly corresponds to TRBD2 (6 bases). This CDR3 region has 14 residues. The V gene's germline CDR1 is SGHRS and CDR2 YFSETQ. V was cut by 0 bases and J by 6 bases, with 13 bases left in between. The CDR3 DNA reads TGCGCCAGCAGCTTGGGAGGCGGGACCCCCGAGCAGTACTTC. This encodes CASSLGGGTPEQYF.

The chain uses TRBV4-1 and TRBJ1-6; 9 positions match TRBD1. Looked up from germline, CDR1 is MGHRA and CDR2 is YSYEKL. The CDR3 totals 16 residues. The ends lost 2 bases at V and 7 bases at J; junction bases unmatched: 6. The CDR3 here is CASSQSQGQGNSPLHF. The CDR3 DNA reads TGCGCCAGCAGCCAATCCCAGGGACAGGGAAATTCACCCCTCCACTTT.

Many counts were recorded for this clonotype. The V gene is TRBV5-1, the J gene TRBJ1-1; TRBD1 is a possible D gene (5 bases). Trimming took 0 bases from V and 0 from J, leaving 9 bases between them. In germline, CDR1 is SGHRS, CDR2 YFSETQ. The CDR3 extends over 15 amino acids. CDR3 amino acids: CASSLEGSMNTEAFF. The CDR3 bases are TGCGCCAGCAGCTTGGAGGGGTCAATGAACACTGAAGCTTTCTTT.

This chain joins TRBV12-3 or TRBV12-4 and TRBJ1-1, with D possibly matching TRBD1 (5 bases). The germline V and J ends were trimmed by 5 bases and 9 bases, with 16 bases remaining between them. The CDR3 sequence is 13 residues long. The CDR3 DNA reads as TGTGCCAGCAGTGAGGGACGGGCTAGCAAAGCTTTCTTT. Encoded protein: CASSEGRASKAFF.

V and J are TRBV12-3 or TRBV12-4 and TRBJ2-7; 9 bases are shared with TRBD2. This CDR3 contains 15 residues. V dropped 5 bases and J dropped 2; count of bases not matched to a gene: 7. The CDR3 here is CASSAGTSPTYEQYF. CDR3 sequence (DNA): TGTGCCAGCAGTGCCGGGACTAGCCCCACCTACGAGCAGTACTTC.

In this sample, this clonotype turned up a few times. This chain connects TRBV12-3 or TRBV12-4 to TRBJ2-3; D ambiguous. The CDR3 runs to 12 residues. The V and J ends lost 2 bases and 5 bases respectively, with 5 bases between them. The CDR3 DNA follows: TGTGCCAGCAGTTTATCAGTAGATACGCAGTATTTT. Protein sequence: CASSLSVDTQYF.

The V and J genes are TRBV20-1 and TRBJ2-7; TRBD2 aligns across 8 bases. The V segment lost 0 bases and the J segment 3 bases; nucleotides outside the gene matches: 7. CDR3 length equals 15 residues. The V gene's germline CDR1 is DFQATT and CDR2 SNEGSKA (reference sequence). This CDR3 is CSARDSREVSYEQYF. DNA of the CDR3: TGCAGTGCTAGAGATTCGCGGGAGGTCAGCTACGAGCAGTACTTC.

This clonotype was seen many times. This rearrangement joins TRBV29-1 to TRBJ2-1; 8 nucleotides agree with TRBD2. Trimming removed 2 bases from V and 4 bases from J; junction bases left unmatched: 7. The CDR3 covers 15 residues. Germline-derived CDR1 and CDR2 are SQVTM and ANQGSEA. This CDR3 reads CSVERPGGLYNEQFF. CDR3 coding DNA: TGCAGCGTTGAACGCCCGGGGGGGCTTTACAATGAGCAGTTCTTC.